The TCR beta chain described here comes from a study of cytomegalovirus exposure and HLA in healthy donors. CDR3 size: 17 residues. Germline lookup yields CDR1 SGHNT and CDR2 YENEEA. With 7 bases removed from V and 0 bases from J, the gap between germline ends came to 19 bases. Study-level findings and limits: Common viral pathogens (according to a later analysis) appeared linked to several of the most significant clusters.

Turning to this clone: What it binds is not known.

The PCR used 60 Vbeta and 13 Jbeta primers. Libraries were prepared by immunoSEQ multiplex PCR; TCRdb keeps only in-frame clonotypes and omits some of them. The sample lists 150,000 to 200,000 clones, 65% to 80% occurring once. The rearrangement links TRBV11-3 to TRBJ2-1, with D perhaps TRBD2 (5 bases). The sample comprised PBMCs. This TCR was sampled from a woman in her 30s in good health and CMV-seropositive. Written as DNA, the CDR3 is TGTGCCAGCACCACCTCGGGGAGCGTGAGCTCCTACAATGAGCAGTTCTTC. This translates into CASTTSGSVSSYNEQFF. Based on the CDR3 plus reference TRBV11-3 and TRBJ2-1, the full variable domain is EAGVVQSPRYKIIEKKQPVAFWCNPISGHNTLYWYLQNLGQGPELLIRYENEEAVDDSQLPKDRFSAERLKGVDSTLKIQPAELGDSAVYLCASTTSGSVSSYNEQFFGPGTRLTVL.